This TCR beta chain was sequenced for a study of blood T cell repertoires in COVID-19. Across the study: The cDNA or gDNA used as material had been derived from T cells, B-cell-depleted T cells, or PBMCs.

Germline V gene data show CDR1 as SEHNR and CDR2 as FQNEAQ (reference sequence). The V end lost 5 bases, the J end lost 7 bases, and 14 bases lay between the germline ends. The length of the CDR3 is 13 residues. This clone was seen a single time. As handled by the study authors: Amplification from reference gene primers served as the basis for estimated nucleated cell counts. Using immunoSEQ multiplex PCR, the repertoire was profiled, and TCRdb retains in-frame clones only, with some absent. D and trimming were read from the DNA, whereas the V and J calls and clone size are those reported in that table. The table shows roughly 82,000 clones, with about 86% occurring only once.

This rearrangement joins TRBV7-9 to TRBJ1-2, with D possibly matching TRBD1 (6 bases). The material sequenced was peripheral blood. The origin of this receptor is a woman aged 55 to 70 with acute or convalescent COVID-19. The CDR3 protein is CASSPTGLGGYTF. The CDR3 coding sequence is TGTGCCAGCAGCCCAACAGGGCTAGGTGGCTACACCTTC.